This note documents a single TCR beta chain sequence. Its antigen is not identified. Clones were read by immunoSEQ multiplex PCR, and TCRdb kept only the in-frame ones, dropping some. The sample includes approximately 190,000 clones, 65% to 90% seen only once; the top ten take around an eighth. The CDR3 consists of 15 residues. After removal of 4 bases from V and 3 bases from J, the junction contained 10 bases not matched to a gene. The germline gives CDR1 SGHTS, CDR2 YDEGEE. A roughly 120-subject validation cohort, separate from the roughly 700-subject first cohort, supplied the donors. These data are taken from a study of cytomegalovirus exposure and HLA in healthy donors. Study overall: Later, an analysis reported that the 130 or so validation repertoires had used the same platform as the approximately 680 first-cohort repertoires. Study results and limitations: The study flagged fewer than 200 TCR beta chains as cytomegalovirus-associated. Researchers reported that a few CMV-associated chains were confirmed in vitro as CMV antigen-specific.

Material for sequencing was PBMCs. This chain connects TRBV5-8 to TRBJ2-7; 7 bases are shared with TRBD1. The receptor's source is a woman in her twenties or thirties in good health and CMV-seropositive. The CDR3 spells CASSDHRGISYEQYF. In DNA, the CDR3 is TGTGCCAGCAGCGATCACAGGGGTATTAGCTACGAGCAGTACTTC.